This TCR beta chain is from a study of control samples from healthy donors and cancer patients. The assay was immunoSEQ multiplex PCR, and TCRdb's table has in-frame clones only and misses some. This repertoire shows 150,000 to 200,000 clones, approximately 94% found once; its top ten account for around 1.3%. CDR3 length: 18 amino acids. Germline values: CDR1 SGHAT, CDR2 FQNNGV. V lost 4 bases to trimming and J lost 5 bases; unmatched junction nucleotides: 9. The origin of this receptor is a woman younger than 30 in good health. This chain connects TRBV11-2 to TRBJ2-1, with 15 bases that match TRBD2. Material for sequencing was blood. The CDR3 spells CASSSWTSGRAFDNEQFF. CDR3 nucleotide sequence: TGTGCCAGCAGCTCTTGGACTAGCGGGAGGGCCTTCGACAATGAGCAGTTCTTC.